The TCR beta chain under discussion was sequenced for a study of chemoradiotherapy in HPV16-positive cancers. General observations from the study: Non-HPV-specific T cells did not expand in tumors during treatment, whereas candidate HPV-specific clones and E7-related motifs did.

Generated by immunoSEQ multiplex PCR, the TCRdb table keeps only in-frame clones and is missing some. This table holds tens of thousands of clones, roughly 90% found once. Worth noting for this clone: What it binds is unknown.

This clonotype was sampled from a human donor with HPV-associated anogenital cancer. The sample was blood, taken from a patient who underwent chemoradiotherapy.

CDR3 DNA: TGTGCCAGCAGTGAGGGACTAGCGGGCAAAAACATTCAGTACTTC. This codes for CASSEGLAGKNIQYF. The V gene is TRBV2, the J gene TRBJ2-4, with 12 nucleotides matching TRBD2. The ends lost 3 bases at V and 3 bases at J; junction bases unmatched: 0. The CDR3 has 15 amino acids. Germline V CDR1 and CDR2: SNHLY, FYNNEI.